This is a list of T cell receptor beta chains from one sample in a study of blood T cell repertoires in COVID-19. Profiled with immunoSEQ multiplex PCR; TCRdb holds only in-frame clones, not every one. The sample consists of about 120,000 clones, 80% of them appearing once. Material for sequencing was peripheral blood. Receptors were obtained from a man aged 60-69 years with active or convalescent COVID-19. The CDR3 runs from the conserved cysteine through the conserved F or W. D genes are given only for firm matches. Only part of the rows carry a size: once, few, many, or a class if the clone is expanded.

v_call,d_call,j_call,clone_size,cdr3_aa,cdr3_nt
TRBV12-5,.,TRBJ1-1,.,CASGFGTEAFF,TGTGCTAGTGGTTTCGGGACAGAAGCTTTCTTT
TRBV6-5,.,TRBJ2-1,.,CASSYFSSGDYNEQFF,TGTGCCAGCAGTTACTTTTCGTCCGGGGACTACAATGAGCAGTTCTTC
TRBV14,TRBD2,TRBJ2-1,.,CASSPWGGEQFF,TGTGCCAGCAGCCCTTGGGGGGGGGAGCAGTTCTTC
TRBV25-1,.,TRBJ1-2,many,CASSVGDSNYGYTF,TGTGCCAGCAGTGTGGGGGACTCAAACTATGGCTACACCTTC
TRBV14,.,TRBJ2-2,.,CASSRTTSPNTGELFF,TGTGCCAGCAGCCGCACTACTAGCCCGAACACCGGGGAGCTGTTTTTT
TRBV5-1,TRBD2,TRBJ2-7,.,CASSFPLAGGHSYEQYF,TGCGCCAGCAGCTTTCCGCTAGCGGGAGGCCACTCCTACGAGCAGTACTTC
TRBV28,TRBD2,TRBJ2-7,.,CASRAAGTSSYEQYF,TGTGCCAGTAGAGCAGCGGGGACCAGCTCCTACGAGCAGTACTTC
TRBV27,TRBD2,TRBJ2-7,.,CASSPLAGAYEQYF,TGTGCCAGCAGTCCCTTAGCGGGAGCCTACGAGCAGTACTTC
TRBV15,.,TRBJ2-7,.,CATSRDLTGTYEQYF,TGTGCCACCAGCAGAGACTTAACAGGGACCTACGAGCAGTACTTC
TRBV24-1,TRBD2,TRBJ2-3,.,CATSDRLAGVTDTQYF,TGTGCCACCAGTGACAGACTAGCGGGAGTCACAGATACGCAGTATTTT
TRBV5-1,TRBD1,TRBJ2-7,.,CASSLAQGAREQYF,TGCGCCAGCAGCTTGGCGCAGGGGGCGAGGGAGCAGTACTTC
TRBV28,TRBD1,TRBJ2-5,.,CASSLSLTGEETQYF,TGTGCCAGCAGTTTAAGCCTGACAGGGGAAGAGACCCAGTACTTC
TRBV19,.,TRBJ2-1,.,CASSPGTGRIAGDNEQFF,TGTGCCAGTAGCCCTGGGACAGGGAGGATAGCGGGAGACAATGAGCAGTTCTTC
TRBV4-2,TRBD2,TRBJ2-3,few,CASSQTRTSGGSTDTQYF,TGTGCCAGCAGCCAAACACGGACTAGCGGGGGGAGCACAGATACGCAGTATTTT
TRBV3-1/TRBV3-2,.,TRBJ2-1,.,CASSQGSSGGQYEQFF,TGTGCCAGCAGCCAAGGAAGTTCCGGCGGCCAGTATGAGCAGTTCTTC
TRBV7-2,.,TRBJ2-1,.,CASSFLAVASYNEQFF,TGTGCCAGCAGCTTCTTAGCGGTGGCCTCCTACAATGAGCAGTTCTTC
TRBV7-2,.,TRBJ2-3,.,CASSSYAPEDTQYF,TGTGCCAGCAGCTCATACGCCCCGGAGGATACGCAGTATTTT
TRBV5-4,TRBD2,TRBJ2-3,.,CASSLIAGGADTQYF,TGTGCCAGCAGCTTGATAGCGGGAGGGGCAGATACGCAGTATTTT
TRBV10-3,.,TRBJ1-2,.,CAITKDRERGYTF,TGTGCCATCACCAAGGACCGGGAGCGTGGCTACACCTTC
TRBV28,TRBD1,TRBJ2-7,.,CASSYQTGGVYEQYF,TGTGCCAGCAGTTACCAGACAGGGGGGGTCTACGAGCAGTACTTC
TRBV18,.,TRBJ2-1,.,CASSLAPSSYNEQFF,TGTGCCAGCTCACTCGCACCGAGCTCCTACAATGAGCAGTTCTTC
TRBV27,.,TRBJ1-5,.,CASSLIGGGSNQPQHF,TGTGCCAGCAGTTTAATCGGGGGAGGTAGCAATCAGCCCCAGCATTTT
TRBV6-2/TRBV6-3,TRBD1,TRBJ2-4,.,CASSYSSGGANIQYF,TGTGCCAGCAGTTACTCATCAGGGGGCGCGAACATTCAGTACTTC
TRBV9,.,TRBJ2-6,.,CASSGPRGLSSGANVLTF,TGTGCCAGCAGCGGGCCCAGGGGCCTAAGCTCTGGGGCCAACGTCCTGACTTTC
TRBV6-2/TRBV6-3,.,TRBJ2-5,.,CASNPFPGTRGETQYF,TGTGCCAGCAACCCGTTCCCCGGGACAAGGGGCGAGACCCAGTACTTC
TRBV7-2,.,TRBJ2-3,.,CASSDQEGDTQYF,TGTGCCAGCAGCGACCAAGAGGGAGATACGCAGTATTTT
TRBV6-4,.,TRBJ1-1,once,CASSASGGLAEAFF,TGTGCCAGCAGTGCATCAGGAGGGTTGGCTGAAGCTTTCTTT
TRBV18,TRBD2,TRBJ2-7,.,CASSPKRGTYEQYF,TGTGCCAGCTCACCAAAGCGGGGTACCTACGAGCAGTACTTC
TRBV24-1,TRBD2,TRBJ2-1,.,CATSDSASGTLNNEQFF,TGTGCCACCAGTGATAGCGCTAGCGGGACGCTCAACAATGAGCAGTTCTTC
TRBV6-5,.,TRBJ1-5,.,CASSYSGAGNQPQHF,TGTGCCAGCAGTTACTCGGGGGCAGGGAATCAGCCCCAGCATTTT
TRBV14,.,TRBJ2-1,once,CASSQDRLAVTQFF,TGTGCCAGCAGCCAAGATCGGCTAGCTGTTACCCAGTTCTTC
TRBV5-4,TRBD1,TRBJ2-7,.,CASSLGQGADYEQYF,TGTGCCAGCAGCTTGGGACAGGGGGCGGATTACGAGCAGTACTTC
TRBV28,.,TRBJ2-7,.,CASTDRGYHEQYF,TGTGCCAGCACCGATCGGGGGTACCACGAGCAGTACTTC
TRBV9,TRBD2,TRBJ2-3,.,CASSIGLAGGLDTQYF,TGTGCCAGCAGCATCGGACTAGCGGGAGGTCTAGATACGCAGTATTTT
TRBV11-2,TRBD1,TRBJ1-3,.,CASTLDRAGNTIYF,TGTGCCAGCACCCTGGACAGGGCTGGAAACACCATATATTTT
TRBV28,.,TRBJ1-5,.,CASSLNRVRDQPQHF,TGTGCCAGCAGTTTAAATAGGGTGAGGGATCAGCCCCAGCATTTT
TRBV6-2/TRBV6-3,.,TRBJ1-1,once,CASSYAGTEAFF,TGTGCCAGCAGTTACGCCGGGACTGAAGCTTTCTTT
TRBV18,.,TRBJ1-6,.,CASSPQGVLNSPLHF,TGTGCCAGCTCACCACAGGGGGTTTTGAATTCACCCCTCCACTTT
TRBV7-9,TRBD1,TRBJ1-6,many,CASTGTGDGDSPLHF,TGTGCCAGCACCGGGACAGGCGACGGAGATTCACCCCTCCACTTT
TRBV2,.,TRBJ1-2,.,CASRRTRGGVGYTF,TGTGCCAGCAGGAGGACACGCGGGGGGGTTGGCTACACCTTC
TRBV5-8,.,TRBJ2-2,.,CASSFYQGSTGELFF,TGTGCCAGCAGCTTTTATCAGGGATCCACCGGGGAGCTGTTTTTT
TRBV29-1,.,TRBJ1-6,.,CSASQGYNSPLHF,TGCAGCGCAAGTCAGGGTTATAATTCACCCCTCCACTTT
TRBV15,.,TRBJ2-5,.,CATSRGYETQYF,TGTGCCACCAGCAGAGGCTACGAGACCCAGTACTTC
TRBV4-3,.,TRBJ2-5,many,CASSQEPGGLGAQYF,TGCGCCAGCAGCCAAGAACCCGGGGGGCTCGGGGCCCAGTACTTC
TRBV12-3/TRBV12-4,.,TRBJ2-1,.,CAWSSYNEQFF,TGTGCCTGGAGCTCCTACAATGAGCAGTTCTTC
TRBV28,.,TRBJ1-1,.,CATRGDTEAFF,TGTGCCACCAGAGGGGACACTGAAGCTTTCTTT
TRBV19,.,TRBJ1-1,.,CASNGQMNTEAFF,TGTGCCAGTAACGGACAGATGAACACTGAAGCTTTCTTT
TRBV30,.,TRBJ1-4,.,CAWSDSITNEKLFF,TGTGCCTGGAGTGACAGCATCACTAATGAAAAACTGTTTTTT
TRBV11-1,TRBD2,TRBJ2-1,.,CASKMRTSGNEQFF,TGTGCCAGCAAGATGCGGACTAGCGGCAATGAGCAGTTCTTC
TRBV11-3,TRBD2,TRBJ2-2,.,CASSSVSGGSWTGELFF,TGTGCCAGCAGCTCCGTCTCCGGCGGGAGTTGGACCGGGGAGCTGTTTTTT